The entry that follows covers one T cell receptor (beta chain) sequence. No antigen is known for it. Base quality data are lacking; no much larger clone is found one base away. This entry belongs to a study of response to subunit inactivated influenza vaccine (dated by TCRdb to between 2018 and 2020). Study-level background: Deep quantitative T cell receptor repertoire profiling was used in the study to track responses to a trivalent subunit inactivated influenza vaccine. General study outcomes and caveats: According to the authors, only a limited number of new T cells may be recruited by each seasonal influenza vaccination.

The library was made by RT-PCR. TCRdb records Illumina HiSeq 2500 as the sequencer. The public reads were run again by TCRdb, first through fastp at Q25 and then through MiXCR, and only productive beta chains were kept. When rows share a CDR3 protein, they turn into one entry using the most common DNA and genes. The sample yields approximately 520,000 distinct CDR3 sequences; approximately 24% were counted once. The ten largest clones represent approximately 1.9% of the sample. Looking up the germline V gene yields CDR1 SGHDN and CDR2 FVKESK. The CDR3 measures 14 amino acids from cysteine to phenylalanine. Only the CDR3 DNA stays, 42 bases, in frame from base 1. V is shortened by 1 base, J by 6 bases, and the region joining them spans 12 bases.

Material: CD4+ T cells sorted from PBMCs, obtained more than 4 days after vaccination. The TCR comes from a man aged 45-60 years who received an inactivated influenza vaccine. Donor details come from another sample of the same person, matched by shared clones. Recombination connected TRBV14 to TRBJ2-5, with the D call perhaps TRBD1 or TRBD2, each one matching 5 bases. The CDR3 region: CASSQGVRGQTQYF. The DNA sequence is TGTGCCAGCAGCCAAGGGGTTAGGGGACAGACCCAGTACTTC.